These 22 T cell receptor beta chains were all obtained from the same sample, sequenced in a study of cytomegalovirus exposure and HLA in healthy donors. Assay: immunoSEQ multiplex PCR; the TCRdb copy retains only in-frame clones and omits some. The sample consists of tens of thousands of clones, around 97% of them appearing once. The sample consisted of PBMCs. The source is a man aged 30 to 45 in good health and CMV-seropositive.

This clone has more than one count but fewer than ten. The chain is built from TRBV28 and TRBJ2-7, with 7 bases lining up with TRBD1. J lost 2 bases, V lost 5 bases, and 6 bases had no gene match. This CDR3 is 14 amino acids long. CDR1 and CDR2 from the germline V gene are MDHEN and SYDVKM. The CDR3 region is CASSRRGQTYEQYF. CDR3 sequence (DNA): TGTGCCAGCAGTCGCCGGGGACAGACCTACGAGCAGTACTTC.

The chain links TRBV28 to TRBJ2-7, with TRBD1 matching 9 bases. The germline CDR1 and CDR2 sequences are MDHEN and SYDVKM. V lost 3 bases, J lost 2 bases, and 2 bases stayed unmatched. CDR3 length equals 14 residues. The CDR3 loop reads CASSLGTGPYEQYF. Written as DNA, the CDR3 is TGTGCCAGCAGTTTGGGGACAGGGCCCTACGAGCAGTACTTC.

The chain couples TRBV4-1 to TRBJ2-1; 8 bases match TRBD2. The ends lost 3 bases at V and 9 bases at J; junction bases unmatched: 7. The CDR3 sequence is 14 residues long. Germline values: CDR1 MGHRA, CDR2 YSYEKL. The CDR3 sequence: CASSQPSGGPEQFF. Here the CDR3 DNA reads TGCGCCAGCAGCCAGCCCAGCGGGGGCCCTGAGCAGTTCTTC.

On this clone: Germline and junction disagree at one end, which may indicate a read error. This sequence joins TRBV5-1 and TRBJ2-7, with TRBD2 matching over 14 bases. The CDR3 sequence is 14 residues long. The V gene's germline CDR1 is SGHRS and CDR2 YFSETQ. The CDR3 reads CASSLSTSGRAQDF. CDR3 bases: TGCGCCAGCAGCCTATCGACTAGCGGGAGGGCACAGGACTTC.

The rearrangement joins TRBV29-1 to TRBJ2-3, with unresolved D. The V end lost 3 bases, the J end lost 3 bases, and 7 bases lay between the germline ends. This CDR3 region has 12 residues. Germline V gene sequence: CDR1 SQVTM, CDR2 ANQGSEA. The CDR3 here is CSVEGHTDTQYF. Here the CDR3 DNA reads TGCAGCGTTGAGGGCCATACAGATACGCAGTATTTT.

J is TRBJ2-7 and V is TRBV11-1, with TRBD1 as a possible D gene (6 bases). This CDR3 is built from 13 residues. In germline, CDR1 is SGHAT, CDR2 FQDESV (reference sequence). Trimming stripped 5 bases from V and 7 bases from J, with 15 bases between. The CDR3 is CASSPTDRWEQYF. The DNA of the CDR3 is TGTGCCAGCAGCCCAACCGACAGGTGGGAGCAGTACTTC.

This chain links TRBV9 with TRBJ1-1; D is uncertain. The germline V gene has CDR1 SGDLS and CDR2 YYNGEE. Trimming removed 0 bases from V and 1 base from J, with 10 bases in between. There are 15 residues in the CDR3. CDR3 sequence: CASSVEGRENTEAFF. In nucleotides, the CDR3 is TGTGCCAGCAGCGTAGAGGGTCGGGAGAACACTGAAGCTTTCTTT.

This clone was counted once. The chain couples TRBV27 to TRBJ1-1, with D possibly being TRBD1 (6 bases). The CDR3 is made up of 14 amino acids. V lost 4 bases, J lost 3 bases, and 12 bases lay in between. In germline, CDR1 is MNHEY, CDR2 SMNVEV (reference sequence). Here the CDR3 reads CASSSQGLYTEAFF. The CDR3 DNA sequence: TGTGCCAGCAGTTCCCAGGGGTTATACACTGAAGCTTTCTTT.

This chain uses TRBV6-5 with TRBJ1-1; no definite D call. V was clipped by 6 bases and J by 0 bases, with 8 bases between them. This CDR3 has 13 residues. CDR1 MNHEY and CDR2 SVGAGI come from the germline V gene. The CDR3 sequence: CASSVKLNTEAFF. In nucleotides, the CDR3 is TGTGCCAGCAGCGTGAAGCTGAACACTGAAGCTTTCTTT.

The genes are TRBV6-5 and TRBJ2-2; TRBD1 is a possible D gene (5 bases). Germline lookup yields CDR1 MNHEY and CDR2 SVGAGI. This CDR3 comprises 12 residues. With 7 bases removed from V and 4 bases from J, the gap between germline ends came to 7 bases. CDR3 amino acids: CASKRGTGELFF. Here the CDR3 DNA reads TGTGCCAGCAAAAGGGGCACCGGGGAGCTGTTTTTT.

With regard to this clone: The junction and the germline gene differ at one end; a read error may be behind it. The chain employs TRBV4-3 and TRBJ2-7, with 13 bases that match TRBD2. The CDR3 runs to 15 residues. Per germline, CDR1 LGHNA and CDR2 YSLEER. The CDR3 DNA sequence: TGCGCCAGCAGCCAAGATCGCACTAGCGGGAGGGCCAAGGACTTC. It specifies CASSQDRTSGRAKDF.

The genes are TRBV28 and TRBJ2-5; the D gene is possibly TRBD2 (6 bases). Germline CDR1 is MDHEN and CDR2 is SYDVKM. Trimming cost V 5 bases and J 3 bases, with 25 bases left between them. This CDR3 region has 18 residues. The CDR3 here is CASSLHRWREADEETQYF. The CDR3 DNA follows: TGTGCCAGCAGTCTCCACCGTTGGAGGGAGGCCGATGAAGAGACCCAGTACTTC.

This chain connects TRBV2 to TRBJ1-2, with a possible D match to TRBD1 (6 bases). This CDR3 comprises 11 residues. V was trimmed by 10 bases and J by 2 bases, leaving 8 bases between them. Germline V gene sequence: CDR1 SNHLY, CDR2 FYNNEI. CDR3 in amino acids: CANGQNYGYTF. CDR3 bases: TGTGCCAATGGACAGAACTATGGCTACACCTTC.

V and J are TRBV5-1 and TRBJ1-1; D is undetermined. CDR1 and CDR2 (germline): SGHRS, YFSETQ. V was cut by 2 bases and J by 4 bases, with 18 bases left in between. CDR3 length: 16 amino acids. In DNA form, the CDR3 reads TGCGCCAGCAGCTTTCGGACGGGAACGGGCGGCACTGAAGCTTTCTTT. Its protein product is CASSFRTGTGGTEAFF.

The CDR3 spells CASSLTGEQTEAFF. CDR3 nucleotide sequence: TGTGCCAGCAGCCTGACAGGGGAGCAGACTGAAGCTTTCTTT. This chain joins TRBV13 and TRBJ1-1, with TRBD1 matching 8 bases. V gave up 5 bases and J gave up 5 bases; unmatched junction bases: 7. The germline V gene encodes CDR1 PRHDT and CDR2 FYEKMQ (reference sequence). This CDR3 is 14 amino acids long.

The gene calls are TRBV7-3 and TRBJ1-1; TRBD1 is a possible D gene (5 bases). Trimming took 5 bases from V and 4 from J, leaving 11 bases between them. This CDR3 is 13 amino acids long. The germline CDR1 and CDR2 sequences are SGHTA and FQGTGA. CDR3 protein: CASSRQLGTEAFF. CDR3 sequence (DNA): TGTGCCAGCAGCCGACAGTTGGGCACTGAAGCTTTCTTT. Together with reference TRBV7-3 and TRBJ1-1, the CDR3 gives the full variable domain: GAGVSQTPSNKVTEKGKYVELRCDPISGHTALYWYRQSLGQGPEFLIYFQGTGAADDSGLPNDRFFAVRPEGSVSTLKIQRTERGDSAVYLCASSRQLGTEAFFGQGTRLTVV.

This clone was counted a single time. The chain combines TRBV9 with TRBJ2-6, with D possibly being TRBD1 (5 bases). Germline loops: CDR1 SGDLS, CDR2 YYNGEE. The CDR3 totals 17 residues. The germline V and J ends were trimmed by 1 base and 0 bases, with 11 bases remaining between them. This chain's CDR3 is CASSVQGSASGANVLTF. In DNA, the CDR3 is TGTGCCAGCAGCGTACAGGGTTCAGCCTCTGGGGCCAACGTCCTGACTTTC.

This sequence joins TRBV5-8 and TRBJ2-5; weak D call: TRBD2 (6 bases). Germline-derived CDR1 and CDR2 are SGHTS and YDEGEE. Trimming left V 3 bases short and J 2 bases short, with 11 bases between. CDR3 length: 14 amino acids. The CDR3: CASSWGLLQETQYF. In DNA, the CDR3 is TGTGCCAGCAGCTGGGGACTTCTGCAAGAGACCCAGTACTTC.

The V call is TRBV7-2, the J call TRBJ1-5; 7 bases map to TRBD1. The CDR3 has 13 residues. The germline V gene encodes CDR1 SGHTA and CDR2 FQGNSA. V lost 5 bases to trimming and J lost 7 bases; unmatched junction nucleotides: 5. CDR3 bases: TGTGCCAGCAGCGTCACAGGGGACCAGCCCCAGCATTTT. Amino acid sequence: CASSVTGDQPQHF.

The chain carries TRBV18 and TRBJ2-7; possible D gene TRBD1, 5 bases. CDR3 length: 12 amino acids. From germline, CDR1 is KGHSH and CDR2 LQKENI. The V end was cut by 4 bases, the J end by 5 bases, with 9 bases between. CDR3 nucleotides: TGTGCCAGCTCACTTTCAGGGAACGAGCAGTACTTC. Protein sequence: CASSLSGNEQYF.

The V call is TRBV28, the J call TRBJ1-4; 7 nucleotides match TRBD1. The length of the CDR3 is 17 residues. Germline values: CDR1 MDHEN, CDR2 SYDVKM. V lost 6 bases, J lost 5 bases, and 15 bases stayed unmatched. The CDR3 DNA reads TGTGCCAGCAGGAGGACAGGCCTCGAAGAGGGAAATGAAAAACTGTTTTTT. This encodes CASRRTGLEEGNEKLFF.

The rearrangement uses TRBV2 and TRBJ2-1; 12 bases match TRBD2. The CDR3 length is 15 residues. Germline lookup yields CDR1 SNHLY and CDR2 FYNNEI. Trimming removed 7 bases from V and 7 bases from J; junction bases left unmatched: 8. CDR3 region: CASMSSTSGRNEQFF. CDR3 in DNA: TGTGCCAGCATGTCCTCGACTAGCGGGAGAAATGAGCAGTTCTTC.